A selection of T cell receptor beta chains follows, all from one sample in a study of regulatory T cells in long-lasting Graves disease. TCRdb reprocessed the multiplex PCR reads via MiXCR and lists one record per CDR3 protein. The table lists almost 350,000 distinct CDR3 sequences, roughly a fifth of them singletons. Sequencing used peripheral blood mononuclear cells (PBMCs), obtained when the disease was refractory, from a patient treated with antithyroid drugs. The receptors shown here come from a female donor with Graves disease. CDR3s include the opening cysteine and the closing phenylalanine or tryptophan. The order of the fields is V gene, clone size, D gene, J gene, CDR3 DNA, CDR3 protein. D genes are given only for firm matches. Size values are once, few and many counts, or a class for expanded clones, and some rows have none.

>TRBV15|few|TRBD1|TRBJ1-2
TGTGCCACCAGCCGTCGCTCAGGCAGGGGGCTGAGTCAAGGCTACACCTTC
CATSRRSGRGLSQGYTF
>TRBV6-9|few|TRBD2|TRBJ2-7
TGTGCCAGCAGTTATACGGGGACTAGCGGGGAGTACGAGCAGTACTTC
CASSYTGTSGEYEQYF
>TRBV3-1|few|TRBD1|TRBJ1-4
TGTGCCAGCAGCCAAGGAAGGGACAGGGGGCGCCGGTTAGATGAAAAACTGTTTTTT
CASSQGRDRGRRLDEKLFF
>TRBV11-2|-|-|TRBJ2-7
TGTGCCACCTCACGAGGGGGGCCCTACGGGCAGTACTTC
CATSRGGPYGQYF
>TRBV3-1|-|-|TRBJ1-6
TGTGCCAGCAGCCCCGATACAGTTTCACCCCTCCACTTT
CASSPDTVSPLHF
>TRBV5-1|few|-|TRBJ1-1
TGCGCCAGCAGCCTATTCTCGGGGTTAAACACTGAAGCTTTCTTT
CASSLFSGLNTEAFF
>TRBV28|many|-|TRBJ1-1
TGTGCCAGCAGTTTAGGGACCCCGGGGGCTTTCTTT
CASSLGTPGAFF
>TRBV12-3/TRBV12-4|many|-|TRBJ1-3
TGTGCCAGCATCCCCTTCGGGTCTGGAAACACCATATATTTT
CASIPFGSGNTIYF
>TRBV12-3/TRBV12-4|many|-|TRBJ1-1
TGTGCCAGCAGAAAGGGGACTGAAGCTTTCTTT
CASRKGTEAFF
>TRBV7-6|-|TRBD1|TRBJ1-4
TGTGCCAGCAGCGAAACGACAGGGAGGGGTGAAAAACTGTTTTTT
CASSETTGRGEKLFF
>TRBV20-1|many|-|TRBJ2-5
TGCAGTGCTAGAGTGGCAGGGCTTCCCCAAGAGACCCAGTACTTC
CSARVAGLPQETQYF
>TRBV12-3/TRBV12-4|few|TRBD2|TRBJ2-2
TGTGCCAGCACGGGGGGAGCTATGAACACCGGGGAGCTGTTTTTT
CASTGGAMNTGELFF
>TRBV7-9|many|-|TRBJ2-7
TGTGCCAGCACCCACTCCTACGAGCAGTACTTC
CASTHSYEQYF
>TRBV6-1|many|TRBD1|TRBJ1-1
TGTGCCAGCAGTGACCTGAGACAGGGCTTGAACACTGAAGCTTTCTTT
CASSDLRQGLNTEAFF
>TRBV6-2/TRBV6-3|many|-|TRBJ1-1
TGTGCCAGCAGTTTGAGGAGCAACCCCACTGAAGCTTTCTTT
CASSLRSNPTEAFF
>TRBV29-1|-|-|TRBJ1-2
TGCAGCGGACAAACCGGGACTACGGATGGCTACACCTTC
CSGQTGTTDGYTF
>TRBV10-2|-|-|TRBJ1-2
TGCGCCAGCCTTACTAGGGAGGGGGATGGCTACACCTTC
CASLTREGDGYTF
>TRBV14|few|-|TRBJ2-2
TGTGCCAGCAGCCACTTGGGGGCCGGGGAGCTGTTTTTT
CASSHLGAGELFF
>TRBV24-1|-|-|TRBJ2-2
TGTGCCACCAGTGACCCGACAAGGGACGCCGGGGAGCTGTTTTTT
CATSDPTRDAGELFF
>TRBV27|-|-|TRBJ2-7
TGTGCCAGCAGTTTAAGGGACACCTACGAGCAGTACTTC
CASSLRDTYEQYF
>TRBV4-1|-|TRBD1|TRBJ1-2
TGCGCCAGCAGCCAAGAGGGGACAGGGGGCTATGGCTACACCTTC
CASSQEGTGGYGYTF
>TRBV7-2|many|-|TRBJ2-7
TGTGCCAGCAGCCAGACAGGAGCCTCCTACGAGCAGTACTTC
CASSQTGASYEQYF
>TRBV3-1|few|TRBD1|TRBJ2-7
TGTGCCAGCAGACAGGGGGTGAGCTCCTACGAGCAGTACTTC
CASRQGVSSYEQYF
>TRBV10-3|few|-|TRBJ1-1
TGTGCCATCACTGAGGACAGGAACACTGAAGCTTTCTTT
CAITEDRNTEAFF
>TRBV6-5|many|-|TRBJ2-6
TGTGCCAGCAGTTCCCTCATTAAGAGGTCTGGGGCCAACGTCCTGACTTTC
CASSSLIKRSGANVLTF
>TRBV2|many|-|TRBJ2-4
TGTGCCAGCAGGGGCACTCGGGGCAAAAACATTCAGTACTTC
CASRGTRGKNIQYF
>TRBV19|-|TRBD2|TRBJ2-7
TGTGCCAGTAGTATTAGCGGGGACGGATCCTACGAGCAGCACTTC
CASSISGDGSYEQHF
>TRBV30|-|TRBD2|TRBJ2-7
TGTGCCTGGAGCTTCGGGACTAGCGGGAGTTCAGTGTACTTC
CAWSFGTSGSSVYF
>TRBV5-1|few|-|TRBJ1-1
TGCGCCAGCGCCCAGGGAGAGATGACTGAAGCTTTCTTT
CASAQGEMTEAFF
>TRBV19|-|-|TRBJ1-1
TGTGCCAGTGGGAGACAGGCCGCCAAGACTGAAGCTTCCTTT
CASGRQAAKTEASF
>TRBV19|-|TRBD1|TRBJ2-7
TGTGCCAGTAGTCAGGCAGGGGGCTCCTACGAGCAGTACTTC
CASSQAGGSYEQYF
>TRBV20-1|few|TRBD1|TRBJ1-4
TGCAGTGCCCCGTTACAGGGGACTAATGAAAAACTGTTTTTT
CSAPLQGTNEKLFF
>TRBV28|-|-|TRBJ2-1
TGTGCCAGCAGTTTAGCACCGTCGTACAATGAGCAGTTCTTC
CASSLAPSYNEQFF
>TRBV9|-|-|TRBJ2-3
TGTGCCAGCGGGGGGGCTACAGATACGCAGTATTTT
CASGGATDTQYF
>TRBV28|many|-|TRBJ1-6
TGTGCCAGCAGTAATAGGGGGGCCAGATCCTATAATTCACCCCTCCACTTT
CASSNRGARSYNSPLHF
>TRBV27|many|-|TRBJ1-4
TGTGCCAGCAGTTTCTCGGGTTTTTCTCAACAATCAACTAATGAAAAACTGTTTTTT
CASSFSGFSQQSTNEKLFF
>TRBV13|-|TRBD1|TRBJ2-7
TGTGCCAGCAGTACCGGGACAGGGGGCGCCGAGCAGTACTTC
CASSTGTGGAEQYF